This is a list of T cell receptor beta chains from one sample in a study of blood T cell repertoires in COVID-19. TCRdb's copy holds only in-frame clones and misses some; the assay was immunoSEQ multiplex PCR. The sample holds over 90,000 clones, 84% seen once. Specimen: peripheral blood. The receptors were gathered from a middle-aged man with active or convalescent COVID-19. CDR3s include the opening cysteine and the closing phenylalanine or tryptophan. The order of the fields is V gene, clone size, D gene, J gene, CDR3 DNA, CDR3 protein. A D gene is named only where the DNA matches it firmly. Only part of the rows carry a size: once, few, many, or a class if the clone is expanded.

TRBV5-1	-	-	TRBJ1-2	TGCGCCAGCAGCTTGGTAGCCAGTAACGACTATGGCTACACCTTC	CASSLVASNDYGYTF
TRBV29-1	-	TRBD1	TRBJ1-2	TGCAGCGTAACAACAGGGGGCATTAATGGCTACACCTTC	CSVTTGGINGYTF
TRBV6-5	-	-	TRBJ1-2	TGTGCCAGCAGTTACCACTTGACGGGGAACTATGGCTACACCTTC	CASSYHLTGNYGYTF
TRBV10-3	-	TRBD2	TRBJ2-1	TGTGCCATCAGTGGGAGCGGGGGGGTTTACAATGAGCAGTTCTTC	CAISGSGGVYNEQFF
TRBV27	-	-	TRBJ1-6	TGTGCCAGCAGACTAACCGGGACTCTAAATTCACCCCTCCACTTT	CASRLTGTLNSPLHF
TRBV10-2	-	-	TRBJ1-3	TGCGCCAGCAAGGAGCAAACCTCTGGAAACACCATATATTTT	CASKEQTSGNTIYF
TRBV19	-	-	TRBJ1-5	TGTGCCAGTAGTCTAACGGGACACTTCGTTTATAGCAATCAGCCCCAGCATTTT	CASSLTGHFVYSNQPQHF
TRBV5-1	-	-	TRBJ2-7	TGCGCCAGCAGCGGTGGACTTCCTCCCTACGAGCAGTACTTC	CASSGGLPPYEQYF
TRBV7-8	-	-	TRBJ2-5	TGTGCCAGCAGCTTGGTCCGGCCAGGGCGCTGGAAAGAGACCCAGTACTTC	CASSLVRPGRWKETQYF
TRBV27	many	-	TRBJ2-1	TGTGCCAGCAGCGAAGCAGGGGCCTACAATGAGCAGTTCTTC	CASSEAGAYNEQFF
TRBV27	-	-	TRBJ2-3	TGTGCCAGCAGTCCACGACTAGACCGGGTTACGCAGTATTTT	CASSPRLDRVTQYF
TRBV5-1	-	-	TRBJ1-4	TGCGCCAGCAGCTTGGCGGCAGGGGTTAATGAAAAACTGTTTTTT	CASSLAAGVNEKLFF
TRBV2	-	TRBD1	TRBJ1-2	TGTGCCAGCAGAACAGGGGGTTTATATGGCTACACCTTC	CASRTGGLYGYTF
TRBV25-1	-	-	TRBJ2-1	TGTGCCAGCACCCTGTCCGGGAATGAGCAGTTCTTC	CASTLSGNEQFF
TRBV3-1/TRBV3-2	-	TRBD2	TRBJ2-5	TGTGCCAGCAGCCTACTAGCGGGGGCCGGGAAGGAGACCCAGTACTTC	CASSLLAGAGKETQYF
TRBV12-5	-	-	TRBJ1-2	TGTGCTAGTGGTTTGGTAAATATCGTCAACTATGGCTACACCTTC	CASGLVNIVNYGYTF
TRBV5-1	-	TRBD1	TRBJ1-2	TGCGCCAGCAGCCCTGTCCTCGCGACAGGGCCAATTTATGGCTACACCTTC	CASSPVLATGPIYGYTF
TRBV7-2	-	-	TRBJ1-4	TGTGCCAGCAGCTTCCAGGGAAAAGGAACTAATGAAAAACTGTTTTTT	CASSFQGKGTNEKLFF
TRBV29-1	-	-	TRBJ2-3	TGCAGCTCCGGCTGGGGCTCCACCAGCACAGATACGCAGTATTTT	CSSGWGSTSTDTQYF
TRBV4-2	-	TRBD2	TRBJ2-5	TGTGCCAGCAGCCAGAGACTAGCGGGGACCCAAGAGACCCAGTACTTC	CASSQRLAGTQETQYF